This T cell receptor beta chain was captured in a study of beta chain features in type 1 diabetes. In regard to this clone: Antigen unknown.

Reverse transcription of all isolated RNA meant that expressed TCRB transcripts were sequenced. Only in-frame clones appear in the TCRdb table, and some are missing; sequencing was by immunoSEQ multiplex PCR. The sample includes about 320,000 clones, around 15% seen only once; the top ten take roughly 6.7%. Study-wide results and caveats: cDNA sequencing could over-represent cells with high TCR expression. Type 1 diabetes patients showed fewer insertions and more deletions at VDJ junctions.

The origin of this receptor is a man aged 25 to 40 in good health. Source material: central memory CD4+ T cells from blood.

Here the CDR3 DNA reads TGTGCCAGCAGCCCCCGAGGGGCAACTAATGAAAAACTGTTTTTT. Protein: CASSPRGATNEKLFF. The V and J genes are TRBV7-2 and TRBJ1-4, with D possibly TRBD1 on 5 matching bases. CDR1 is SGHTA and CDR2 is FQGNSA in the germline V gene. Trimming removed 5 bases at V and 0 bases at J, with 10 bases between. This CDR3 has 15 amino acids.